A selection of T cell receptor beta chains follows, all from one sample in a study of blood T cell repertoires in COVID-19. Sequencing used immunoSEQ multiplex PCR; TCRdb keeps in-frame clones, though not all of them. This table has about 49,000 clones, 90% to 95% appearing once. The specimen was peripheral blood. These receptors came from a man aged 55-75 years with COVID-19, enrolled during active disease. The CDR3 runs from the conserved cysteine through the conserved F or W. Fields, in order: V gene, J gene, clone size, D gene, CDR3 DNA, CDR3 protein. A D gene is named only where the DNA matches it firmly. Clone size is given for some rows only: seen once, a few or many times, or a class if the clone is expanded.

TRBV19	TRBJ1-3	NA	NA	TGTGCCAGTAGTATAGGTAGCTCTGGAAACACCATATATTTT	CASSIGSSGNTIYF
TRBV25-1	TRBJ1-2	NA	NA	TGTGCCAGCCGCGGGGGGGAGGGCTATGGCTACACCTTC	CASRGGEGYGYTF
TRBV7-3	TRBJ1-6	NA	NA	TGTGCCAGCAGCTTAAACTGGGCCCTTAATTCACCCCTCCACTTT	CASSLNWALNSPLHF
TRBV18	TRBJ2-2	few	NA	TGTGCCAGCTCTCAAGACAGGAACACCGGGGAGCTGTTTTTT	CASSQDRNTGELFF
TRBV5-6	TRBJ1-5	NA	TRBD1	TGTGCCAGCAGCTGGACAGGTTCGGGGCCCCAGCATTTT	CASSWTGSGPQHF
TRBV13	TRBJ1-2	NA	NA	TGTGCCAGCAGTTTAGGTACCAGCTATGGCTACACCTTC	CASSLGTSYGYTF
TRBV7-8	TRBJ1-2	NA	NA	TGTGCCAGCAGCCCCAGGTCGGGGAACTATGGCTACACCTTC	CASSPRSGNYGYTF
TRBV4-1	TRBJ2-3	NA	NA	TGCGCCAGCAGCGTACAGGATACGCAGTATTTT	CASSVQDTQYF
TRBV27	TRBJ1-5	NA	NA	TGTGCCAGCAGTTTTTACGCAGGCAGCAATCAGCCCCAGCATTTT	CASSFYAGSNQPQHF
TRBV28	TRBJ1-2	once	NA	TGTGCCAGCAGGACGACAGTAAACTATGGCTACACCTTC	CASRTTVNYGYTF
TRBV7-7	TRBJ2-7	NA	NA	TGTGCTAACGGACAGCCCTCCTACGAGCAGTACTTC	CANGQPSYEQYF
TRBV3-1/TRBV3-2	TRBJ1-1	once	TRBD1	TGTGCCAGCAGCCAATACAGGGGCACTGAAGCTTTCTTT	CASSQYRGTEAFF
TRBV10-2	TRBJ1-1	NA	TRBD1	TGCGCCAGCAGTAGACAGGGGGCGGGGAACACTGAAGCTTTCTTT	CASSRQGAGNTEAFF
TRBV10-2	TRBJ1-5	NA	NA	TGCGCCAGCTCGGGACAATTCAATCAGCCCCAGCATTTT	CASSGQFNQPQHF
TRBV25-1	TRBJ1-4	NA	TRBD1	TGTGCCAGCAGTGGTGGACAGGAACTGTTTTTT	CASSGGQELFF
TRBV19	TRBJ1-4	NA	NA	TGTGCCAGTAGTCTCCAGTCGGGAACTAATGAAAAACTGTTTTTT	CASSLQSGTNEKLFF
TRBV6-5	TRBJ2-7	NA	NA	TGTGCCAGCAGTTACTCGACAGTCTCCTACGAGCAGTACTTC	CASSYSTVSYEQYF
TRBV5-5	TRBJ1-1	NA	NA	TGTGCCAGCAGCTTGGGAGGAGAGAGCCCTGAAGCTTTCTTT	CASSLGGESPEAFF
TRBV18	TRBJ1-5	NA	NA	TGTGCCAGCTCACCAGGGCAGGACAATCAGCCCCAGCATTTT	CASSPGQDNQPQHF
TRBV7-9	TRBJ2-5	NA	TRBD2	TGTGCCAGCAGCACTAGCGATTTAGTAAAGACCCAGTACTTC	CASSTSDLVKTQYF
TRBV7-2	TRBJ2-6	NA	TRBD1	TGTGCCAGCAGCTTACGTCGGGACAGGGTCTCTGGGGCCAACGTCCTGACTTTC	CASSLRRDRVSGANVLTF
TRBV5-4	TRBJ2-7	NA	TRBD2	TGTGCCAGCAGCCCTAGCGGGGCCTCCTACGAGCAGTACTTC	CASSPSGASYEQYF
TRBV7-2	TRBJ1-1	NA	NA	TGTGCCAGCAGCATGACAGCTATGAACACTGAAGCTTTCTTT	CASSMTAMNTEAFF
TRBV6-1	TRBJ1-2	NA	TRBD1	TGTGCCAGCAGTGAAGCCTGGACAGGGGGGGACTATGGCTACACCTTC	CASSEAWTGGDYGYTF
TRBV2	TRBJ2-7	few	NA	TGTGCCAGCAGGGTAACAGGGCCGGGCGAGCAGTACTTC	CASRVTGPGEQYF
TRBV2	TRBJ2-1	NA	TRBD2	TGTGCCAGCAGCACTAGCGGGAGTTCCTACAATGAGCAGTTCTTC	CASSTSGSSYNEQFF
TRBV5-1	TRBJ1-6	NA	NA	TGCGCCAGCAGCTTGGACGCTTGGGGAGATTCACCCCTCCACTTT	CASSLDAWGDSPLHF
TRBV30	TRBJ2-7	NA	TRBD2	TGTGCCTGGGGAGTTGGGGAGGGATACGAGCAGTACTTC	CAWGVGEGYEQYF
TRBV30	TRBJ2-7	NA	TRBD1	TGTGCCTGGAGACAAACTTTCGCGGGACAGGGGAACTACGAGCAGTACTTC	CAWRQTFAGQGNYEQYF
TRBV14	TRBJ2-5	NA	NA	TGTGCCAGCAGCCAAGATGGGGCCCTGGCCTGGGGAGAGACCCAGTACTTC	CASSQDGALAWGETQYF
TRBV5-4	TRBJ1-1	NA	TRBD1	TGTGCCAGCAGCCTCCGACAGGGGGTGAACACTGAAGCTTTCTTT	CASSLRQGVNTEAFF
TRBV5-1	TRBJ1-1	NA	NA	TGCGCCAGCAGCTCGAGCCCGAACACTGAAGCTTTCTTT	CASSSSPNTEAFF
TRBV7-2	TRBJ2-5	NA	NA	TGTGCCAGCAGCTTTTATCTCCAAGAGACCCAGTACTTC	CASSFYLQETQYF
TRBV5-4	TRBJ2-7	NA	TRBD2	TGTGCCAGCAGCTTGGACCCCGGGACTAGTACTAACGAGCAGTACTTC	CASSLDPGTSTNEQYF
TRBV4-2	TRBJ2-1	NA	TRBD2	TGTGCCAGCAGCCAAGAAGGGACTAGCCTCGGCAATGAGCAGTTCTTC	CASSQEGTSLGNEQFF
TRBV3-1/TRBV3-2	TRBJ1-4	NA	NA	TGTGCCAGCAGCTCCTCGGGAGCGGGGGAAAAACTGTTTTTT	CASSSSGAGEKLFF
TRBV19	TRBJ2-7	NA	NA	TGTGCCAGTAGTATAAGAGGAGCGGCCTACGAGCAGTACTTC	CASSIRGAAYEQYF
TRBV7-2	TRBJ2-7	NA	TRBD1	TGTGCCAGCAGTCTTAACCGGGACAGGGGTGGCGAGCAGTACTTC	CASSLNRDRGGEQYF
TRBV19	TRBJ2-7	NA	NA	TGTGCCAGTAGTACTTCCTACGACAGGTCTTTCTCCTACGAGCAGTACTTC	CASSTSYDRSFSYEQYF
TRBV5-1	TRBJ1-5	NA	NA	TGCGCCAGCAGCGTCGAGCCCTCAGGGGATCAGCCCCAGCATTTT	CASSVEPSGDQPQHF
TRBV28	TRBJ1-1	NA	NA	TGTGCCAGCAGTTTCGGGGGGCCCACTGAAGCTTTCTTT	CASSFGGPTEAFF
TRBV11-2	TRBJ2-7	NA	NA	TGTGCCAGCAGCCCGGACAGTCACTCCTACGAGCAGTACTTC	CASSPDSHSYEQYF
TRBV3-1/TRBV3-2	TRBJ1-1	NA	NA	TGTGCCAGCAGCCAAGGCAGTAACACTGAAGCTTTCTTT	CASSQGSNTEAFF
TRBV3-1/TRBV3-2	TRBJ1-2	NA	NA	TGTGCCAGCAGCTACTCAGGGTCCCACGCCTTC	CASSYSGSHAF
TRBV13	TRBJ2-2	once	TRBD2	TGTGCCAGCAGCTTAGGACTAGCGGGAGACCACAACACCGGGGAGCTGTTTTTT	CASSLGLAGDHNTGELFF
TRBV19	TRBJ1-5	NA	TRBD1	TGTGCCAGTAGTAAGACGACAGGGGACGTAGACCAGCCCCAGCATTTT	CASSKTTGDVDQPQHF
TRBV30	TRBJ1-5	NA	NA	TGTGCCTGGAGTCGCGGGCTTGGGGATCAGCCCCAGCATTTT	CAWSRGLGDQPQHF
TRBV19	TRBJ1-2	NA	TRBD1	TGTGCCAGTAGTATCCCCGGGACAGGGTTTGGGCTAGCTGGCTACACCTTC	CASSIPGTGFGLAGYTF
TRBV10-1	TRBJ2-2	NA	NA	TGCGCCAGCAGTGACAGAACAACCGGGGAGCTGTTTTTT	CASSDRTTGELFF
TRBV6-1	TRBJ1-5	NA	NA	TGTGCCAGCAGTGAAGTCGACAGTTCCAATCAGCCCCAGCATTTT	CASSEVDSSNQPQHF
TRBV18	TRBJ2-2	NA	NA	TGTGCCAGCTCACACAAGAACACCGGGGAGCTGTTTTTT	CASSHKNTGELFF
TRBV5-4	TRBJ1-6	once	TRBD1	TGCCTACTCGGTGGGACCCAGGGGGTATCGAGCTCCTATAATTCACCCCTCCACTTT	CLLGGTQGVSSSYNSPLHF
TRBV30	TRBJ1-1	NA	TRBD1	TGTGCCTGGAGCGCCGGGACAGGGAACACTGAAGCTTTCTTT	CAWSAGTGNTEAFF
TRBV18	TRBJ2-7	NA	TRBD1	TGTGCCAGCTCACAGTCTCCGGGACAGAACTACGAGCAGTACTTC	CASSQSPGQNYEQYF
TRBV19	TRBJ2-7	NA	TRBD1	TGTGCCAGTGCCCCCAGGTGGGGGACAGTCTCCTACGAGCAGTACTTC	CASAPRWGTVSYEQYF
TRBV3-1/TRBV3-2	TRBJ2-7	NA	TRBD2	TGTGCCAGCAGCCACACTAGCGGGAGGGCCGGGCAGTACTTC	CASSHTSGRAGQYF
TRBV14	TRBJ1-6	NA	NA	TGTGCCAGCAGCCGGGCAAATTCACCCCTCCACTTT	CASSRANSPLHF
TRBV12-3/TRBV12-4	TRBJ1-4	NA	NA	TGTGCCAGCAGTTTTAGTTCAAATGAAAAACTGTTTTTT	CASSFSSNEKLFF
TRBV7-3	TRBJ2-7	NA	NA	TGTGCCAGCAGCCCACAGGGTAGGGAGCAGTACTTC	CASSPQGREQYF